A single sample gave rise to the 3 T cell receptor beta chains below, sequenced in a study of cytomegalovirus exposure and HLA in healthy donors. TCRdb's copy holds only in-frame clones and misses some; the assay was immunoSEQ multiplex PCR. There are over 250,000 clones in the sample; 70% to 90% occur only once, and about 1% lies in the top ten. The sample was PBMCs. All receptors come from a young woman in good health and CMV-seronegative.

The chain employs TRBV28 and TRBJ1-6; D is unclear. The CDR3 loop spans 12 amino acids. CDR1 is MDHEN, CDR2 SYDVKM, per germline. Trimming removed 3 bases at V and 10 bases at J, with 7 bases between. CDR3 amino acids: CASSFELSPLHF. The DNA for the CDR3 is TGTGCCAGCAGTTTCGAGTTATCACCCCTCCACTTT. The whole variable domain, remainder taken from reference TRBV28 and TRBJ1-6, is DVKVTQSSRYLVKRTGEKVFLECVQDMDHENMFWYRQDPGLGLRLIYFSYDVKMKEKGDIPEGYSVSREKKERFSLILESASTNQTSMYLCASSFELSPLHFGNGTRLTVT.

V gene TRBV11-2 combines with J gene TRBJ2-7, with TRBD2 matching over 7 bases. V was clipped by 1 base and J by 6 bases; unmatched bases: 6. CDR3 length: 14 residues. Germline V gene lookup returns CDR1 SGHAT and CDR2 FQNNGV. CDR3 sequence reads: CASSLGAGVSEQYF. The CDR3 DNA sequence: TGTGCCAGCAGCTTAGGGGCGGGAGTATCCGAGCAGTACTTC.

The chain recombines TRBV7-9 with TRBJ2-7; 10 nucleotides agree with TRBD1. The germline V gene encodes CDR1 SEHNR and CDR2 FQNEAQ (reference sequence). J was trimmed by 5 bases and V by 3 bases; bases with no gene match: 4. The CDR3 contains 14 residues. CDR3 in DNA: TGTGCCAGCAGCTTCAAGGGGACAGGGGACGAGCAGTACTTC. As protein: CASSFKGTGDEQYF.